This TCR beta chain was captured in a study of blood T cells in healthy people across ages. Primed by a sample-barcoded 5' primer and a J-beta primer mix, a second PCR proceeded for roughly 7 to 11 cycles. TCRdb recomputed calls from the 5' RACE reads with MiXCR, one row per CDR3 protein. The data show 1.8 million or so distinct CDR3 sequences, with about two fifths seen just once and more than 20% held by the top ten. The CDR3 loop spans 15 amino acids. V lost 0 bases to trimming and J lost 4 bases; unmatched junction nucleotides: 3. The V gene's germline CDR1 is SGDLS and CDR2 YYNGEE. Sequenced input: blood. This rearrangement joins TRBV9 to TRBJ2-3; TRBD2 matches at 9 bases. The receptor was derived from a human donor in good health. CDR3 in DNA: TGTGCCAGCAGCGTAGGTGCGGGGGGGCCAGATACGCAGTATTTT. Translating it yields CASSVGAGGPDTQYF.